This T cell receptor (beta chain) emerged from a study of blood T cell repertoires in COVID-19. The overall study: Whether acute or convalescent, the COVID-19 samples came from the United States, Italy and Spain. From T cells, B-cell-depleted T cells, or PBMCs came the material, which was cDNA or gDNA.

In the original workflow: Estimation of nucleated cell counts was performed using reference gene primer amplification. Generated by immunoSEQ multiplex PCR, the TCRdb table keeps only in-frame clones and is missing some. From that table come the V and J calls and clone size; the DNA was used to work out D and trimming. This sample yields around 220,000 clones, of which more than 65% are seen a single time; 3% to 4% belongs to the top ten. Germline loops: CDR1 SGHAT, CDR2 FQNNGV. V gave up 6 bases and J gave up 1 base, with 4 bases separating them. This CDR3 contains 11 residues. Material for sequencing was peripheral blood. The receptor's source is a woman aged 40 to 50 with active or convalescent COVID-19. V and J are TRBV11-2 and TRBJ2-7; D gene ambiguous. DNA for the CDR3: TGTGCCAGCAGTCCATCCTACGAGCAGTACTTC. Protein: CASSPSYEQYF. The whole variable domain, remainder taken from reference TRBV11-2 and TRBJ2-7, is EAGVAQSPRYKIIEKRQSVAFWCNPISGHATLYWYQQILGQGPKLLIQFQNNGVVDDSQLPKDRFSAERLKGVDSTLKIQPAKLEDSAVYLCASSPSYEQYFGPGTRLTVT.